The 5 T cell receptor beta chains listed next were all sequenced from one sample in a study of OX40 agonist ivuxolimab in advanced cancers. Libraries were made using the immunoSEQ multiplex PCR assay. The table was pulled from immuneACCESS by TCRdb, which kept in-frame rearrangements only. Such tables lose some clones; where checked, under half of the loss comes from unresolved V genes, and the rest has no known cause. Recorded for this sample are tens of thousands of clones; approximately 80% of them occurred a single time. Less than 3% of the sample goes to the ten largest clones. The input for sequencing was CD4+ or CD8+ T cells sorted from blood, taken in a trial of the OX40 agonist ivuxolimab. The receptors stem from an adult with an advanced solid tumor such as melanoma, head and neck, liver or kidney cancer.

The chain couples TRBV28 to TRBJ2-7, with TRBD1 as a possible D gene (5 bases). Germline CDR1 is MDHEN and CDR2 is SYDVKM. The CDR3 loop spans 14 amino acids. Trimming left V 5 bases short and J 2 bases short, with 13 bases between. The CDR3 region is CASSAETGTYEQYF. CDR3 coding DNA: TGTGCCAGCAGTGCCGAAACAGGTACCTACGAGCAGTACTTC.

The chain employs TRBV5-6 and TRBJ1-2; D call uncertain. The CDR3 is 11 amino acids. Per germline, CDR1 SGHDT and CDR2 YYEEEE. Trimming pared 2 bases from V and 8 bases from J, leaving 7 bases between. The CDR3 reads CASSFEFGYTF. CDR3 DNA sequence: TGTGCCAGCAGCTTCGAGTTCGGCTACACCTTC.

This chain joins TRBV19 and TRBJ1-2, with D possibly being TRBD1 (5 bases). Germline loops: CDR1 LNHDA, CDR2 SQIVND (reference sequence). CDR3 size: 16 residues. The V and J ends lost 1 base and 1 base respectively, with 13 bases between them. CDR3 sequence: CASSIVGIGDNYGYTF. Written as DNA, the CDR3 is TGTGCCAGTAGTATAGTCGGGATAGGGGATAACTATGGCTACACCTTC.

This clone was observed a single time. The genes are TRBV27 and TRBJ2-5; no clear D. The J call is uncertain, as TRBJ2-7 better fits the DNA end. This CDR3 is built from 15 residues. CDR1 and CDR2 from the germline V gene are MNHEY and SMNVEV (reference sequence). The chain's CDR3 is CASSSLGLEGNEQYF. The CDR3 coding sequence is TGTGCCAGCAGTTCTCTTGGTCTTGAAGGCAACGAGCAGTACTTC.

The rearrangement links TRBV28 to TRBJ1-1, with unresolved D. V shed 3 bases and J shed 4 bases, with 12 bases lying between them. The CDR3 spans 14 residues. The germline V gene has CDR1 MDHEN and CDR2 SYDVKM. CDR3: CASSFEGLRTEAFF. The CDR3 region has the DNA TGTGCCAGCAGTTTTGAGGGATTACGCACTGAAGCTTTCTTT. Drawing the rest from reference TRBV28 and TRBJ1-1, the complete variable domain is DVKVTQSSRYLVKRTGEKVFLECVQDMDHENMFWYRQDPGLGLRLIYFSYDVKMKEKGDIPEGYSVSREKKERFSLILESASTNQTSMYLCASSFEGLRTEAFFGQGTRLTVV.